The clone carrying this T cell receptor beta chain came up a few times. These data originate in a study of cytomegalovirus exposure and HLA in healthy donors. About the research overall: In a later analysis, the 110 or so validation repertoires were reported to have used the same platform as the approximately 620 first-cohort repertoires.

Only in-frame clones appear in the TCRdb table, and some are missing; sequencing was by immunoSEQ multiplex PCR. The data hold about 220,000 clones, with approximately 80% observed a single time. From germline, CDR1 is MNHEY and CDR2 SMNVEV (reference sequence). The CDR3 loop spans 14 amino acids. V gave up 2 bases and J gave up 6 bases; unmatched junction bases: 3. Source material: PBMCs. The sequence was collected from a woman aged 25 to 39 in good health and CMV-seropositive. The V and J genes are TRBV27 and TRBJ2-3; 9 bases are shared with TRBD2. CDR3 nucleotide sequence: TGTGCCAGCAGTTTAGAGCTAGCGGGGGATACGCAGTATTTT. It translates to CASSLELAGDTQYF.